The subject of this entry is one TCR beta chain. The data are from a study of control samples from healthy donors and cancer patients. The germline V gene encodes CDR1 MGHRA and CDR2 YSYEKL. This CDR3 is built from 15 residues. Trimming removed 4 bases from V and 4 bases from J; junction bases left unmatched: 4. This table comes from immunoSEQ multiplex PCR, and its TCRdb copy is limited to in-frame clones, with some not included. Of some 160,000 clones in the sample, 92% were seen once. The chain links TRBV4-1 to TRBJ1-1; 12 bases match TRBD1. The clonotype originates from a woman aged 25 to 45 in good health. The specimen was blood. CDR3 region: CASSPPGQGATEAFF. The CDR3 DNA sequence: TGCGCCAGCAGCCCACCGGGACAGGGGGCCACTGAAGCTTTCTTT.